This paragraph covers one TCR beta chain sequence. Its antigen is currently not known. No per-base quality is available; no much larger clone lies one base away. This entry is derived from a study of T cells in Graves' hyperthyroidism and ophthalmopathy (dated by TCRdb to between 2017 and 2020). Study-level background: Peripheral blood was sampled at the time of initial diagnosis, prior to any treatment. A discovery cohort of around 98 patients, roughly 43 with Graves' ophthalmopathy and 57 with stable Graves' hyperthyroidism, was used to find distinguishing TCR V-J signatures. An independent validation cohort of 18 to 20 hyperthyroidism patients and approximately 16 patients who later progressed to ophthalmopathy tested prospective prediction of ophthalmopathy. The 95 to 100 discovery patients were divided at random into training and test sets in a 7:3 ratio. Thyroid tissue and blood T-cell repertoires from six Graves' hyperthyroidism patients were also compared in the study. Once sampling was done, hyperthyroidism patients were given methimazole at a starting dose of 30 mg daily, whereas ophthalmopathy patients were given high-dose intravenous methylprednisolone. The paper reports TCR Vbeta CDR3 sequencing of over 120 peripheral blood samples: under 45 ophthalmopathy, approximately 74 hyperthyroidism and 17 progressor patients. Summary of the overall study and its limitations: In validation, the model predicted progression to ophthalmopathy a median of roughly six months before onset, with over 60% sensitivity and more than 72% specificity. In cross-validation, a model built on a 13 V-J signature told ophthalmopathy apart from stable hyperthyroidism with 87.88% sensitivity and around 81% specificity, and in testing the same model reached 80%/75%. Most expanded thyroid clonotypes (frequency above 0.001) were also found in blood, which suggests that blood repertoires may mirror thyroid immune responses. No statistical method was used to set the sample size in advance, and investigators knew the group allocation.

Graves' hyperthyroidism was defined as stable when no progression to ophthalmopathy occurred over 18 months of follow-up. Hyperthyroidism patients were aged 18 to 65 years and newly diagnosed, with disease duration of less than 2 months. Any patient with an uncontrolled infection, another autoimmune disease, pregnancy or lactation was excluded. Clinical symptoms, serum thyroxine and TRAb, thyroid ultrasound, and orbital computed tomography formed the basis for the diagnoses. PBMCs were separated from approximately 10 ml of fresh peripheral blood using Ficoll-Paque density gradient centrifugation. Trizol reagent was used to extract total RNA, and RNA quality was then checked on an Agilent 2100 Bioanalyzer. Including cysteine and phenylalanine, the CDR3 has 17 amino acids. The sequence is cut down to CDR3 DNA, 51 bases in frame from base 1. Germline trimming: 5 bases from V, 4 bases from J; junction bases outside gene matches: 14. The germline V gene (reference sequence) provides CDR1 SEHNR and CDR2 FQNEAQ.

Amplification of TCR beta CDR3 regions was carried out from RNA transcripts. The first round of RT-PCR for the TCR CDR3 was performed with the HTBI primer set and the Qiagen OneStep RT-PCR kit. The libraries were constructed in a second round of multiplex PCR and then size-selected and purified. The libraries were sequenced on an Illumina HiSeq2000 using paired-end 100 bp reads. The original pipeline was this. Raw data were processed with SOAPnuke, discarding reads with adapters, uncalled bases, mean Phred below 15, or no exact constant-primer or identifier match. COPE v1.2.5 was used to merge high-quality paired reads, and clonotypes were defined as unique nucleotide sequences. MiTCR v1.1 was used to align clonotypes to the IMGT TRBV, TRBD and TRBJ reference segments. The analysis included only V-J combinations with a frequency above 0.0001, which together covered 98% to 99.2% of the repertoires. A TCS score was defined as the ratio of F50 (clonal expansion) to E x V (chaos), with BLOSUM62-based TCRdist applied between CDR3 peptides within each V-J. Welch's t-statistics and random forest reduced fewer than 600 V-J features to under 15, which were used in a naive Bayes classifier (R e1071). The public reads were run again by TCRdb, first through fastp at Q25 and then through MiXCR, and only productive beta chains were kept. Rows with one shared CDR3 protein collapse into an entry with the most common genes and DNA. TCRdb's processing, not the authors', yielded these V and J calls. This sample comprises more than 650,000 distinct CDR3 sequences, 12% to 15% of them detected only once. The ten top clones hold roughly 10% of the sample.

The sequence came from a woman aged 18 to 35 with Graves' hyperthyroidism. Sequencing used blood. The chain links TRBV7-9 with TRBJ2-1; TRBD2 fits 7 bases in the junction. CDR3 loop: CASSLPPGGSPYNEQFF. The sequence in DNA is TGTGCCAGCAGCCTGCCCCCAGGCGGGAGCCCTTACAATGAGCAGTTCTTC.